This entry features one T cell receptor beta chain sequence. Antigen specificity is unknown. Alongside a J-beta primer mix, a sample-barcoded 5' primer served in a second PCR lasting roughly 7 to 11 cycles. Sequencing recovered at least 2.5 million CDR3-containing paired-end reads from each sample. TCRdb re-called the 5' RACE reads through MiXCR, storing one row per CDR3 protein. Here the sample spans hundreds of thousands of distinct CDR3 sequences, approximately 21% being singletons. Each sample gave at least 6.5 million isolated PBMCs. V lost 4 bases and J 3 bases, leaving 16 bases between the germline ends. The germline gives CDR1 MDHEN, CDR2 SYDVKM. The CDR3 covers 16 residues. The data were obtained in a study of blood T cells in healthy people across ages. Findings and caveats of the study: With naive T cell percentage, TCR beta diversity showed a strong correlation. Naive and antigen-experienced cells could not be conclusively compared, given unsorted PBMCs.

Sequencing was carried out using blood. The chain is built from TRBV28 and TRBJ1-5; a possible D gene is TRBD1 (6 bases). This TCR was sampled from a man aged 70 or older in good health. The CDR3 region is CASSSPGHPSNQPQHF. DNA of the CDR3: TGTGCCAGCAGTTCACCGGGACACCCATCCAATCAGCCCCAGCATTTT.